These 27 T cell receptor beta chains came from one sample sequenced in a study of cytomegalovirus exposure and HLA in healthy donors. PCR involved 60 Vbeta and 13 Jbeta primers. The data were produced by immunoSEQ multiplex PCR, yet TCRdb's version contains in-frame clones alone and is incomplete. The table lists 150,000 to 200,000 clones, approximately 80% of them singletons. The sample taken for sequencing was PBMCs. The receptor set was obtained from a young man in good health and CMV-seropositive.

This chain links TRBV27 with TRBJ1-2, with D unresolved. The CDR3 consists of 14 residues. Germline-derived CDR1 and CDR2 are MNHEY and SMNVEV (reference sequence). V dropped 3 bases and J dropped 2 bases, with 10 bases sitting between them. CDR3 amino acids: CASSFSRKNYGYTF. DNA for the CDR3: TGTGCCAGCAGTTTTAGTAGAAAGAACTATGGCTACACCTTC.

This clone was counted only a few times. This chain links TRBV2 with TRBJ1-5; D not resolved. CDR3 length: 14 amino acids. Per the germline V gene, CDR1 is SNHLY and CDR2 is FYNNEI. The V and J ends lost 2 bases and 5 bases respectively, with 10 bases between them. In DNA, the CDR3 is TGTGCCAGCAGTGAATTGGCGGGAGATCAGCCCCAGCATTTT. Its translation: CASSELAGDQPQHF.

CDR3 coding DNA: TGCAGCGTTTTCGGGAGCTTAGGTTACGAGCAGTACTTC. Translated: CSVFGSLGYEQYF. The rearrangement joins TRBV29-1 to TRBJ2-7; possibly TRBD2 for D (6 bases). Looked up from germline, CDR1 is SQVTM and CDR2 is ANQGSEA. The CDR3 consists of 13 residues. V gave up 5 bases and J gave up 4 bases, with 15 bases separating them.

There are a few counts of this clone. The chain links TRBV5-4 to TRBJ2-5; TRBD2 matches at 8 bases. This CDR3 spans 15 amino acids. The germline CDR1 and CDR2 sequences are SGHNT and YYREEE (reference sequence). With 6 bases clipped from V and 4 bases from J, the junction kept 11 bases outside the gene matches. CDR3 sequence (DNA): TGTGCCAGCACCTTTGGGGGACTAGGGGGAGAGACCCAGTACTTC. Translation: CASTFGGLGGETQYF.

CDR3 loop: CASSLDETGLGDTQYF. Here the CDR3 DNA reads TGCGCCAGCAGCTTGGATGAGACAGGGTTAGGGGATACGCAGTATTTT. The gene calls are TRBV5-1 and TRBJ2-3; 7 bases agree with TRBD1. Germline values: CDR1 SGHRS, CDR2 YFSETQ. With V trimmed by 0 bases and J by 6 bases, 10 bases remained unmatched. The CDR3 length is 16 residues.

The gene calls are TRBV7-9 and TRBJ1-2; tentatively, D is TRBD1 (5 bases). The germline CDR1 and CDR2 sequences are SEHNR and FQNEAQ (reference sequence). V lost 5 bases and J lost 6, with 16 bases in between. This CDR3 has 14 residues. The DNA of the CDR3 is TGTGCCAGCAGCCGCCAGGGCGAAATGGATGGCTACACCTTC. Translated, it gives CASSRQGEMDGYTF.

The J gene is TRBJ2-7, the V gene TRBV25-1; the D gene is possibly TRBD1 (6 bases). Trimming shortened V by 3 bases and J by 5 bases, and 17 bases separated the two germline ends. Germline values: CDR1 MGHDK, CDR2 SYGVNS. CDR3 length: 15 amino acids. The CDR3 here is CASSDFTRSGDEQYF. In nucleotides, the CDR3 is TGTGCCAGCAGTGATTTCACCCGATCAGGGGACGAGCAGTACTTC.

V gene TRBV28 combines with J gene TRBJ2-5, with D possibly TRBD1 on 5 matching bases. The length of the CDR3 is 15 residues. V was pared by 2 bases and J by 4 bases, with 14 bases between. CDR1 is MDHEN and CDR2 is SYDVKM in the germline V gene. The CDR3 here is CASSLPGRAAETQYF. The CDR3 DNA reads TGTGCCAGCAGTTTACCGGGCAGGGCGGCAGAGACCCAGTACTTC.

This chain joins TRBV28 and TRBJ1-1, with TRBD1 matching 9 bases. The germline V gene has CDR1 MDHEN and CDR2 SYDVKM. This CDR3 has 15 amino acids. V shed 1 base, J shed 5 bases, and the junction held 5 bases outside the gene matches. The CDR3 DNA is TGTGCCAGCAGTTTATACGGGACAGGGCCAACTGAAGCTTTCTTT. Translation: CASSLYGTGPTEAFF.

The DNA of the CDR3 is TGTGCCAGCAGCTTCGGGACAGCTCGCTCCTACGAGCAGTACTTC. Residues: CASSFGTARSYEQYF. V usage is TRBV5-6 and J usage is TRBJ2-7; 7 bases agree with TRBD1. The CDR3 has 15 residues. V shed 2 bases, J shed 0 bases, and the junction held 5 bases outside the gene matches. The V gene's germline CDR1 is SGHDT and CDR2 YYEEEE.

The rearrangement joins TRBV5-1 to TRBJ2-3, with D perhaps TRBD2 (5 bases). The V end was cut by 0 bases, the J end by 6 bases, with 14 bases between. From germline, CDR1 is SGHRS and CDR2 YFSETQ. This CDR3 contains 15 residues. The CDR3 DNA is TGCGCCAGCAGCTTGGAACTAGTTAGTTCGGATACGCAGTATTTT. Its protein is CASSLELVSSDTQYF.

This clone was detected once. This chain uses TRBV28 with TRBJ1-1; the D is unclear. V was shortened by 5 bases and J by 7 bases, with 14 bases between the two germline ends. The CDR3 has 13 amino acids. CDR1 and CDR2 from the germline V gene are MDHEN and SYDVKM. CDR3 in amino acids: CASSPGDIFEAFF. CDR3 DNA sequence: TGTGCCAGCAGTCCCGGGGATATTTTTGAAGCTTTCTTT.

The chain recombines TRBV27 with TRBJ2-1; 11 bases are shared with TRBD2. This CDR3 comprises 15 residues. The germline CDR1 and CDR2 sequences are MNHEY and SMNVEV (reference sequence). Trimming removed 8 bases from V and 4 bases from J; junction bases left unmatched: 7. The CDR3 DNA sequence: TGTGCCAGCCGACCCGGGACTAGCGGATACAATGAGCAGTTCTTC. Its protein is CASRPGTSGYNEQFF.

The rearrangement links TRBV5-4 to TRBJ2-1; 14 bases fit TRBD2. Germline lookup yields CDR1 SGHNT and CDR2 YYREEE (reference sequence). V shed 3 bases, J shed 7 bases, and the junction held 3 bases outside the gene matches. This CDR3 comprises 15 residues. CDR3 protein: CASSWGTSGSNEQFF. DNA for the CDR3: TGTGCCAGCAGCTGGGGGACTAGCGGGAGTAATGAGCAGTTCTTC.

By sample share, this clone is medium-sized. J is TRBJ1-2 and V is TRBV7-9; no definite D call. V shed 4 bases and J shed 2 bases, with 11 bases lying between them. The CDR3 sequence is 14 residues long. Germline CDR1 and CDR2: SEHNR and FQNEAQ (reference sequence). DNA for the CDR3: TGTGCCAGCAGCTATCCAGGACTAAACTATGGCTACACCTTC. Residues: CASSYPGLNYGYTF.

V is TRBV27 and J is TRBJ1-1; TRBD1 matches 9 bases. Germline assignment: CDR1 MNHEY and CDR2 SMNVEV (reference sequence). This CDR3 spans 20 amino acids. With 8 bases clipped from V and 0 bases from J, the junction kept 22 bases outside the gene matches. The CDR3 is CASSRRQQGAGRYLNTEAFF. The CDR3 nucleotides are TGTGCCAGCTCACGGCGCCAACAGGGGGCAGGGAGATATTTGAACACTGAAGCTTTCTTT.

CDR3 in amino acids: CASSPGTSRGEQFF. DNA of the CDR3: TGTGCCAGCAGCCCAGGGACTAGCCGGGGTGAGCAGTTCTTC. The chain links TRBV7-2 to TRBJ2-1; 9 positions agree with TRBD2. CDR1 is SGHTA and CDR2 is FQGNSA in the germline V gene. J was trimmed by 9 bases and V by 5 bases; bases with no gene match: 8. The CDR3 extends over 14 amino acids.

V and J are TRBV11-2 and TRBJ1-1, with TRBD1 identical over 10 bases. The CDR3 has 17 amino acids. V lost 5 bases, J lost 4 bases, and 13 bases stayed unmatched. Looked up from germline, CDR1 is SGHAT and CDR2 is FQNNGV. The CDR3 nucleotides read TGTGCCAGCAGCCCACCGGGACAGGGGATGTGGGTCACTGAAGCTTTCTTT. Translation gives CASSPPGQGMWVTEAFF.

The chain combines TRBV19 with TRBJ2-6; 7 bases map to TRBD1. V lost 4 bases and J lost 1; bases outside the gene matches: 1. Germline V gene sequence: CDR1 LNHDA, CDR2 SQIVND (reference sequence). The CDR3 covers 15 residues. CDR3 in amino acids: CASSRQGSGANVLTF. In DNA form, the CDR3 reads TGTGCCAGTAGTAGACAGGGTTCTGGGGCCAACGTCCTGACTTTC.

The V call is TRBV12-2, the J call TRBJ1-2; the table assigns TRBD1, which was not confirmed against the DNA. TRBV12-2 is marked as a pseudogene. The CDR3 is 17 amino acids. The CDR3 is CASRLEPDRLANYGYTF. CDR3 coding DNA: TGTGCAAGTCGCTTAGAGCCCGACAGGTTAGCTAACTATGGCTACACCTTC.

J is TRBJ1-1 and V is TRBV5-1; no reliable D call. The V end lost 3 bases, the J end lost 11 bases, and 14 bases lay between the germline ends. The germline V gene encodes CDR1 SGHRS and CDR2 YFSETQ. This CDR3 comprises 12 residues. The CDR3: CASSSKPREAFF. In DNA, the CDR3 is TGCGCCAGCAGCTCGAAACCGCGAGAGGCTTTCTTT.

V gene TRBV19 combines with J gene TRBJ2-6; 8 bases align to TRBD1. Looked up from germline, CDR1 is LNHDA and CDR2 is SQIVND (reference sequence). CDR3 length: 15 amino acids. Germline trimming cut 10 bases from V and 0 bases from J; bases unmatched to any gene: 5. In DNA form, the CDR3 reads TGTGCCACTGGGGACAGGCCCTCTGGGGCCAACGTCCTGACTTTC. Translation gives CATGDRPSGANVLTF.

The rearrangement uses TRBV28 and TRBJ2-5; D perhaps matches TRBD1 (5 bases). Germline CDR1 is MDHEN and CDR2 is SYDVKM. The V end lost 6 bases, the J end lost 1 base, and 6 bases lay between the germline ends. This CDR3 spans 12 amino acids. DNA for the CDR3: TGTGCCAGCAGGACAGTCCAAGAGACCCAGTACTTC. This sequence encodes CASRTVQETQYF.

The chain carries TRBV4-1 and TRBJ1-1, with D tentatively TRBD1 (5 bases). This CDR3 is 14 amino acids long. The ends were cut back, 4 bases at V and 5 bases at J, with 14 bases in the middle. Germline lookup yields CDR1 MGHRA and CDR2 YSYEKL. CDR3 residues: CASSPVGGVTEAFF. The CDR3 DNA reads as TGCGCCAGCAGCCCGGTGGGGGGGGTGACTGAAGCTTTCTTT.

The chain uses TRBV7-2 and TRBJ2-7; 7 bases match TRBD1. V shed 5 bases and J 6 bases; nucleotides not matched to a gene: 7. The CDR3 covers 13 residues. CDR1 is SGHTA, CDR2 FQGNSA, per germline. The DNA for the CDR3 is TGTGCCAGCAGCCGGTACAGGGGAACCGAGCAGTACTTC. It encodes CASSRYRGTEQYF.

The genes are TRBV29-1 and TRBJ1-1; no reliable D call. CDR3 length: 10 residues. CDR1 and CDR2 from the germline V gene are SQVTM and ANQGSEA. V lost 8 bases and J lost 7, with 11 bases in between. Written as DNA, the CDR3 is TGCAGCTTCCGGGGTAGTGAAGCTTTCTTT. Translated: CSFRGSEAFF.

The gene calls are TRBV29-1 and TRBJ1-2; D is unresolved. The length of the CDR3 is 17 residues. CDR1 is SQVTM, CDR2 ANQGSEA, per germline. V lost 5 bases, J lost 0 bases, and 22 bases lay in between. CDR3: CSVTPGVRLRTNYGYTF. The CDR3, as DNA: TGCAGCGTTACTCCCGGGGTTCGCCTCAGAACTAACTATGGCTACACCTTC.